Following are 32 T cell receptor beta chains from one sample sequenced in a study of T cell responses to AZD1222 COVID-19 vaccine (dated by TCRdb to the early 2020s). Receptors were amplified or captured by the immunoSEQ multiplex PCR assay. This is the immuneACCESS table as TCRdb keeps it, with only in-frame sequences that have V and J called. A part of the clones is gone; compared with another copy, unresolved V genes explain less than half, and the rest is unexplained. In all, the sample holds about 130,000 clones, and about 89% of those were seen once. The ten largest make up about 6% of the sample. What the time point label conveys for this sample: baseline before first vaccination. Here the sequenced sample was peripheral blood, taken on day 0 of AZD1222 vaccination. The receptors here all came from an adult in good health.

V usage is TRBV18 and J usage is TRBJ2-7, with 7 bases fitting TRBD1. The CDR3 has 15 amino acids. CDR1 is KGHSH, CDR2 LQKENI, per germline. Trimming removed 2 bases from V and 1 base from J; junction bases left unmatched: 5. CDR3 nucleotides: TGTGCCAGCTCACCAAGGGGGCTTGGGTCCTACGAGCAGTACTTC. This sequence encodes CASSPRGLGSYEQYF.

This chain links TRBV3-1 (or the pseudogene TRBV3-2) with TRBJ2-7, with a tentative D call TRBD2 (5 bases). Germline V gives CDR1 LGHDT, CDR2 YNNKEL (reference sequence). Trimming removed 3 bases at V and 2 bases at J, with 14 bases between. The CDR3 is made up of 15 amino acids. The CDR3 is CASSHRTERPYEQYF. The CDR3 bases are TGTGCCAGCAGCCACCGGACGGAGCGGCCCTACGAGCAGTACTTC.

V is TRBV6-5 and J is TRBJ1-1; no firm D call. Trimming took off 4 bases at V and 1 base at J, with 7 bases between the two ends. The germline V gene encodes CDR1 MNHEY and CDR2 SVGAGI. The CDR3 runs 13 residues. The CDR3: CASSSTANTEAFF. The DNA of the CDR3 is TGTGCCAGCAGTTCCACGGCGAACACTGAAGCTTTCTTT.

In regard to this clone: At one boundary the junction diverges from the germline segment, which might be a read error. The chain carries TRBV10-2 and TRBJ2-7; 11 bases are shared with TRBD1. The CDR3 consists of 14 residues. Germline V CDR1 and CDR2: WSHSY, SAAADI. Here the CDR3 reads CARRGQGGSYEQYF. CDR3 in DNA: TGCGCCCGCAGGGGACAGGGGGGATCCTACGAGCAGTACTTC.

This clone was counted a few times. Other DNA sequences of this sample code for an identical CDR3. The V call is TRBV20-1, the J call TRBJ2-7; possibly TRBD2 for D (6 bases). Trimming shortened V by 5 bases and J by 5 bases, and 10 bases separated the two germline ends. The CDR3 is made up of 11 amino acids. The germline gives CDR1 DFQATT, CDR2 SNEGSKA (reference sequence). DNA of the CDR3: TGCAGTGCTGGAGGGGCGGACGAGCAGTACTTC. It codes for CSAGGADEQYF.

This chain links TRBV7-9 with TRBJ1-6; perhaps TRBD1 as D (6 bases). Germline V gives CDR1 SEHNR, CDR2 FQNEAQ (reference sequence). CDR3 length: 14 residues. V dropped 1 base and J dropped 8 bases, with 9 bases sitting between them. The CDR3 region is CASSLVQGHSPLHF. The DNA of the CDR3 is TGTGCCAGCAGCTTAGTGCAGGGGCATTCACCCCTCCACTTT.

This rearrangement joins TRBV30 to TRBJ1-2; D might be TRBD1 (6 bases). The CDR3 contains 15 residues. Trimming shortened V by 5 bases and J by 4 bases, and 20 bases separated the two germline ends. Germline values: CDR1 GTSNPN, CDR2 SVGIG (reference sequence). The CDR3: CAWGKGDLQSYGYTF. CDR3 DNA sequence: TGTGCCTGGGGAAAGGGGGACCTTCAATCCTATGGCTACACCTTC. Based on the CDR3 plus reference TRBV30 and TRBJ1-2, the full variable domain is SQTIHQWPATLVQPVGSPLSLECTVEGTSNPNLYWYRQAAGRGLQLLFYSVGIGQISSEVPQNLSASRPQDRQFILSSKKLLLSDSGFYLCAWGKGDLQSYGYTFGSGTRLTVV.

The chain combines TRBV4-2 with TRBJ2-7; a weak D match, TRBD2 (6 bases). This CDR3 region has 14 residues. CDR1 is LGHNA and CDR2 is YNFKEQ in the germline V gene. Trimming pared 4 bases from V and 3 bases from J, leaving 13 bases between. CDR3 DNA sequence: TGTGCCAGCAGCCGGGCCGGAGGGGTCTACGAGCAGTACTTC. Translation: CASSRAGGVYEQYF.

J is TRBJ1-5 and V is TRBV3-1 (or the pseudogene TRBV3-2); TRBD1 matches at 7 bases. CDR1 is LGHDT and CDR2 is YNNKEL in the germline V gene (reference sequence). CDR3 length: 14 residues. The ends lost 4 bases at V and 4 bases at J; junction bases unmatched: 4. The CDR3 reads CASSLGTENQPQHF. In DNA form, the CDR3 reads TGTGCCAGCAGCCTCGGGACAGAGAATCAGCCCCAGCATTTT.

The table lists this clone with a few counts. V is TRBV2 and J is TRBJ1-2, with D tentatively TRBD1 (5 bases). CDR1 and CDR2 from the germline V gene are SNHLY and FYNNEI. The CDR3 has 11 amino acids. In DNA, the CDR3 is TGTGCAGAATCAGCAGGGAATGGCTACACCTTC. It specifies CAESAGNGYTF.

The CDR3 sequence: CASSLGGVATEAFF. The CDR3 coding sequence is TGTGCCAGCAGCTTAGGAGGGGTCGCGACTGAAGCTTTCTTT. The chain has TRBV7-2 and TRBJ1-1; D perhaps matches TRBD1 (5 bases). This CDR3 has 14 residues. Germline values: CDR1 SGHTA, CDR2 FQGNSA. V shed 1 base and J shed 5 bases, with 11 bases lying between them.

The chain has TRBV10-3 and TRBJ2-3; D possibly corresponds to TRBD2 (6 bases). In germline, CDR1 is ENHRY, CDR2 SYGVKD. V lost 4 bases to trimming and J lost 2 bases, with 13 bases between them. The CDR3 has 15 residues. The CDR3 region has the DNA TGTGCCATCAGTGGGTGGGGACTGAACACAGATACGCAGTATTTT. Encoded protein: CAISGWGLNTDTQYF.

Only a few counts were recorded for this clone. This sequence joins TRBV27 and TRBJ2-6; maybe TRBD2 (6 bases). From germline, CDR1 is MNHEY and CDR2 SMNVEV (reference sequence). This CDR3 contains 16 residues. Trimming removed 5 bases at V and 2 bases at J, with 13 bases between. The CDR3 spells CASSNPSGPGANVLTF. The CDR3 DNA reads as TGTGCCAGCAGTAACCCCAGCGGGCCTGGGGCCAACGTCCTGACTTTC. Combining the CDR3 with reference TRBV27 and TRBJ2-6 gives the whole variable domain EAQVTQNPRYLITVTGKKLTVTCSQNMNHEYMSWYRQDPGLGLRQIYYSMNVEVTDKGDVPEGYKVSRKEKRNFPLILESPSPNQTSLYFCASSNPSGPGANVLTFGAGSRLTVL.

The chain has TRBV5-1 and TRBJ1-4, with D uncertain. V gave up 0 bases and J gave up 11 bases, with 14 bases separating them. This CDR3 comprises 14 residues. In germline, CDR1 is SGHRS, CDR2 YFSETQ. CDR3 in DNA: TGCGCCAGCAGCTTGGAAGCGGTACCCGGGAAACTGTTTTTT. Translated: CASSLEAVPGKLFF.

The J gene is TRBJ1-2, the V gene TRBV7-8; the D gene is possibly TRBD1 (6 bases). CDR3 length: 15 amino acids. The germline V gene encodes CDR1 SGHVS and CDR2 FQNEAQ. V was shortened by 2 bases and J by 4 bases, with 14 bases between the two germline ends. In DNA form, the CDR3 reads TGTGCCAGCAGCTTATTAAGGGGGGGCGGCTATGGCTACACCTTC. Encoded protein: CASSLLRGGGYGYTF. Variable domain in full (rest from reference TRBV7-8 and TRBJ1-2): GAGVSQSPRYKVAKRGQDVALRCDPISGHVSLFWYQQALGQGPEFLTYFQNEAQLDKSGLPSDRFFAERPEGSVSTLKIQRTQQEDSAVYLCASSLLRGGGYGYTFGSGTRLTVV.

The rearrangement uses TRBV7-3 and TRBJ1-1; D not resolved. The CDR3 is 13 amino acids. In germline, CDR1 is SGHTA, CDR2 FQGTGA. The germline V and J ends were trimmed by 4 bases and 0 bases, with 6 bases remaining between them. The CDR3 coding sequence is TGTGCCAGCAGCTCCGGATTGAACACTGAAGCTTTCTTT. This encodes CASSSGLNTEAFF.

This chain links TRBV7-2 with TRBJ2-2; the match to TRBD2 covers 12 bases. V shed 2 bases and J 2 bases; nucleotides not matched to a gene: 9. The CDR3 is made up of 19 amino acids. CDR1 and CDR2 from the germline V gene are SGHTA and FQGNSA. CDR3 sequence reads: CASSLMSLAGGTNTGELFF. DNA of the CDR3: TGTGCCAGCAGCTTAATGTCACTAGCGGGGGGAACTAACACCGGGGAGCTGTTTTTT.

The chain recombines TRBV6-6 with TRBJ1-2, with D perhaps matching TRBD1 (6 bases). The CDR3 spans 14 residues. With 0 bases removed from V and 4 bases from J, the gap between germline ends came to 9 bases. In germline, CDR1 is MNHNY, CDR2 SVGAGI (reference sequence). The CDR3 DNA sequence: TGTGCCAGCAGTTACTCGAAGACAGGCTATGGCTACACCTTC. Encoded protein: CASSYSKTGYGYTF.

This clone was seen only once. CDR3 sequence: CASLKLSGNTIYF. CDR3 in DNA: TGTGCCAGTTTGAAGCTTTCTGGAAACACCATATATTTT. V gene TRBV19 combines with J gene TRBJ1-3; no definite D call. Trimming took 8 bases from V and 1 from J, leaving 9 bases between them. The V gene's germline CDR1 is LNHDA and CDR2 SQIVND (reference sequence). The CDR3 loop spans 13 amino acids.

The gene calls are TRBV3-1 (or the pseudogene TRBV3-2) and TRBJ1-5; the D gene is possibly TRBD1 (6 bases). The CDR3 spans 15 residues. V lost 0 bases to trimming and J lost 5 bases, with 11 bases between them. Germline CDR1 LGHDT, CDR2 YNNKEL (reference sequence). The CDR3 DNA sequence: TGTGCCAGCAGCCAAGATTCCGGGGGCGATCAGCCCCAGCATTTT. This translates into CASSQDSGGDQPQHF.

V gene TRBV7-2 combines with J gene TRBJ1-1; no definite D call. This CDR3 has 13 residues. Germline CDR1 is SGHTA and CDR2 is FQGNSA. Trimming removed 2 bases at V and 0 bases at J, with 4 bases between. The CDR3 nucleotides are TGTGCCAGCAGCTTATGGATGAACACTGAAGCTTTCTTT. Protein sequence: CASSLWMNTEAFF. The full variable domain, with the rest looked up from reference TRBV7-2 and TRBJ1-1, is GAGVSQSPSNKVTEKGKDVELRCDPISGHTALYWYRQSLGQGLEFLIYFQGNSAPDKSGLPSDRFSAERTGGSVSTLTIQRTQQEDSAVYLCASSLWMNTEAFFGQGTRLTVV.

V gene TRBV6-5 combines with J gene TRBJ1-2, with 10 bases identical to TRBD1. CDR3 length: 15 amino acids. V lost 0 bases, J lost 4 bases, and 2 bases stayed unmatched. Per germline, CDR1 MNHEY and CDR2 SVGAGI. The CDR3 loop reads CASSYSTGGLYGYTF. The CDR3, as DNA: TGTGCCAGCAGTTACTCGACAGGGGGCCTCTATGGCTACACCTTC.

The chain combines TRBV27 with TRBJ1-5; D unclear. The V and J ends lost 2 bases and 9 bases respectively, with 11 bases between them. The CDR3 is 13 amino acids. Germline V gives CDR1 MNHEY, CDR2 SMNVEV (reference sequence). The CDR3: CASSLQPGLPQHF. The DNA of the CDR3 is TGTGCCAGCAGTTTACAACCCGGTTTGCCCCAGCATTTT.

The chain combines TRBV2 with TRBJ2-5; unclear D gene. Germline V CDR1 and CDR2: SNHLY, FYNNEI. Trimming shortened V by 6 bases and J by 5 bases, and 10 bases separated the two germline ends. This CDR3 region has 12 residues. CDR3 sequence reads: CASSYDGETQYF. As DNA, the CDR3 is TGTGCCAGCAGCTATGACGGGGAGACCCAGTACTTC.

The chain links TRBV30 to TRBJ1-1; perhaps TRBD1 as D (5 bases). The germline V and J ends were trimmed by 2 bases and 3 bases, with 10 bases remaining between them. Germline CDR1 GTSNPN, CDR2 SVGIG (reference sequence). The CDR3 loop spans 13 amino acids. The CDR3 region has the DNA TGTGCCTGGAGTTTTGGGGGGGACACTGAAGCTTTCTTT. Translation: CAWSFGGDTEAFF.

V usage is TRBV7-8 and J usage is TRBJ1-1; 7 bases fit TRBD1. Germline V gives CDR1 SGHVS, CDR2 FQNEAQ. V dropped 4 bases and J dropped 3; count of bases not matched to a gene: 14. This CDR3 is 17 amino acids long. This CDR3 is CASSSYGAQGGDTEAFF. Written as DNA, the CDR3 is TGTGCCAGCAGCTCATATGGAGCCCAGGGGGGAGACACTGAAGCTTTCTTT.

The chain carries TRBV2 and TRBJ1-1, with a possible D match to TRBD1 (5 bases). The CDR3 is made up of 14 amino acids. V was clipped by 5 bases and J by 5 bases, with 15 bases between them. Germline lookup yields CDR1 SNHLY and CDR2 FYNNEI. CDR3 DNA sequence: TGTGCCAGCAGTCGGGGGATTGGGGGGACTGAAGCTTTCTTT. It is translated as CASSRGIGGTEAFF.

The rearrangement uses TRBV30 and TRBJ1-3; TRBD1 is a possible D gene (5 bases). Deletions cut 3 bases from V and 2 bases from J, with 8 bases between. This CDR3 region has 13 residues. CDR1 and CDR2 (germline): GTSNPN, SVGIG (reference sequence). The CDR3 here is CAWSKGTGNTIYF. In DNA, the CDR3 is TGTGCCTGGAGCAAGGGGACTGGAAACACCATATATTTT.

J is TRBJ1-1 and V is TRBV6-5; 9 bases are shared with TRBD1. CDR3 length: 13 amino acids. The V gene end was trimmed by 8 bases and the J gene end by 1 base; junction bases not matched to a gene: 2. Germline loops: CDR1 MNHEY, CDR2 SVGAGI. The CDR3 DNA sequence: TGTGCCAGCCGGACAGGGGAGAACACTGAAGCTTTCTTT. Translation gives CASRTGENTEAFF.

V gene TRBV7-7 combines with J gene TRBJ2-2; a possible D gene is TRBD2 (6 bases). Trimming cost V 8 bases and J 4 bases, with 23 bases left between them. CDR1 and CDR2 from the germline V gene are SSHAT and FNYEAQ (reference sequence). This CDR3 is 17 amino acids long. CDR3 region: CASSLSAGSRGTGELFF. DNA for the CDR3: TGTGCCAGCTCCTTGTCTGCGGGAAGTAGGGGCACCGGGGAGCTGTTTTTT.

V is TRBV27 and J is TRBJ2-3; no reliable D call. The CDR3 covers 13 residues. Deletions cut 4 bases from V and 3 bases from J, with 8 bases between. Germline V gene lookup returns CDR1 MNHEY and CDR2 SMNVEV (reference sequence). The DNA for the CDR3 is TGTGCCAGCAGTTACGATGCAACAGATACGCAGTATTTT. Amino acids: CASSYDATDTQYF.

The genes are TRBV30 and TRBJ1-1; D may be TRBD1 (5 bases). CDR3 length: 13 residues. The germline V and J ends were trimmed by 2 bases and 4 bases, with 11 bases remaining between them. The germline gives CDR1 GTSNPN, CDR2 SVGIG (reference sequence). CDR3 amino acids: CAWSLSRGTEAFF. The CDR3 nucleotides read TGTGCCTGGAGTCTCAGTAGGGGCACTGAAGCTTTCTTT.